Sequencing of this T cell receptor beta chain was carried out in a study of blood T cell repertoires in COVID-19. The data were produced by immunoSEQ multiplex PCR, yet TCRdb's version contains in-frame clones alone and is incomplete. Among some 180,000 clones, roughly nine tenths were seen once, and the ten largest hold just under 25%. The ends were cut back, 5 bases at V and 4 bases at J, with 9 bases in the middle. Per the germline V gene, CDR1 is SNHLY and CDR2 is FYNNEI. The CDR3 spans 12 residues. V is TRBV2 and J is TRBJ2-7; D unresolved. This TCR was recovered from a woman in her 40s in a cohort exposed to, infected with or recovered from COVID-19 (not recorded which). The sample comprised PBMCs or T cells enriched from blood (not recorded which). CDR3: CASSQLRYEQYF. For the CDR3, the DNA is TGTGCCAGCAGTCAACTGCGGTACGAGCAGTACTTC.